These 30 T cell receptor beta chains were all obtained from the same sample, sequenced in a study of blood T cell repertoires in COVID-19. TCRdb's copy holds only in-frame clones and misses some; the assay was immunoSEQ multiplex PCR. The sample carries around 110,000 clones, 70% to 90% recorded once. The sample comprised peripheral blood. The receptors shown here come from a man aged 40-55 years with active or convalescent COVID-19.

V gene TRBV30 combines with J gene TRBJ1-4; 9 nucleotides match TRBD1. The germline V gene encodes CDR1 GTSNPN and CDR2 SVGIG (reference sequence). This CDR3 is built from 15 residues. Germline trimming cut 3 bases from V and 8 bases from J; bases unmatched to any gene: 10. The DNA for the CDR3 is TGTGCCTGGAGAATCACAGGGGGCGCAGGGGAAAAACTGTTTTTT. This sequence encodes CAWRITGGAGEKLFF.

The rearrangement links TRBV28 to TRBJ2-7; TRBD1 agrees at 7 bases. The CDR3 is 14 amino acids. Trimming at V came to 5 bases and at J to 1 base, leaving 5 bases not matched to a gene. Germline V gene sequence: CDR1 MDHEN, CDR2 SYDVKM. The CDR3 DNA is TGTGCCAGCAGTGCACAGGGGATTTCCTACGAGCAGTACTTC. Amino acid sequence: CASSAQGISYEQYF.

The genes are TRBV12-3 or TRBV12-4 and TRBJ1-3, with D uncertain. Trimming left V 2 bases short and J 4 bases short, with 6 bases between. The CDR3 is 13 residues long. The CDR3 spells CASSLQAGNTIYF. In nucleotides, the CDR3 is TGTGCCAGCAGTTTACAGGCAGGAAACACCATATATTTT.

The sample holds a few counts of this clone. V is TRBV19 and J is TRBJ1-5; tentatively, D is TRBD1 (6 bases). Germline CDR1 and CDR2: LNHDA and SQIVND (reference sequence). The CDR3 has 14 residues. V was cut by 5 bases and J by 3 bases, with 11 bases left in between. The CDR3 DNA reads as TGTGCCAGTAGTGGACAGAGTACCAATCAGCCCCAGCATTTT. Translated, it gives CASSGQSTNQPQHF. The variable domain in full, completed from reference TRBV19 and TRBJ1-5, reads DGGITQSPKYLFRKEGQNVTLSCEQNLNHDAMYWYRQDPGQGLRLIYYSQIVNDFQKGDIAEGYSVSREKKESFPLTVTSAQKNPTAFYLCASSGQSTNQPQHFGDGTRLSIL.

V gene TRBV27 combines with J gene TRBJ1-5, with 7 bases that match TRBD1. The CDR3 covers 14 residues. J was trimmed by 2 bases and V by 2 bases; bases with no gene match: 0. Germline CDR1 is MNHEY and CDR2 is SMNVEV (reference sequence). In DNA form, the CDR3 reads TGTGCCAGCAGTTTAGGGACAGGCAATCAGCCCCAGCATTTT. It codes for CASSLGTGNQPQHF.

This sequence joins TRBV5-1 and TRBJ2-1, with TRBD2 matching over 11 bases. J gave up 1 base and V 2 bases, and 5 bases lay outside the gene matches. Germline values: CDR1 SGHRS, CDR2 YFSETQ. This CDR3 has 17 residues. Here the CDR3 DNA reads TGCGCCAGCAGCTTAACTAGCGGGAGAGGGTCCTACAATGAGCAGTTCTTC. This translates into CASSLTSGRGSYNEQFF.

The V and J genes are TRBV29-1 and TRBJ2-1; 10 nucleotides line up with TRBD2. The V gene end was trimmed by 7 bases and the J gene end by 8 bases; junction bases not matched to a gene: 14. The CDR3 extends over 15 amino acids. In germline, CDR1 is SQVTM, CDR2 ANQGSEA. CDR3 amino acids: CSGLPTSGRGDEQFF. In nucleotides, the CDR3 is TGCAGCGGGCTTCCGACTAGCGGGCGGGGCGATGAGCAGTTCTTC.

V and J are TRBV24-1 and TRBJ1-1; 9 bases match TRBD1. CDR1 KGHDR and CDR2 SFDVKD come from the germline V gene. This CDR3 is 13 amino acids long. Trimming removed 9 bases from V and 6 bases from J; junction bases left unmatched: 7. CDR3 amino acids: CATGQGKMAEAFF. For the CDR3, the DNA is TGTGCCACCGGACAGGGGAAGATGGCTGAAGCTTTCTTT.

This chain connects TRBV7-6 to TRBJ2-4, with 11 bases lining up with TRBD2. This CDR3 is 18 amino acids long. The V gene's germline CDR1 is SGHVS and CDR2 FNYEAQ. V was pared by 2 bases and J by 8 bases, with 14 bases of the junction left unmatched. CDR3 nucleotides: TGTGCCAGCAGCTTATGGCCCACTAGCGGGAGAAAAGGGCACATTCAGTACTTC. This sequence encodes CASSLWPTSGRKGHIQYF. Full variable domain (missing parts from reference TRBV7-6 and TRBJ2-4): GAGVSQSPRYKVTKRGQDVALRCDPISGHVSLYWYRQALGQGPEFLTYFNYEAQQDKSGLPNDRFSAERPEGSISTLTIQRTEQRDSAMYRCASSLWPTSGRKGHIQYFGAGTRLSVL.

CDR3 in DNA: TGTGCGAGGACAGGGGGCGCAGATACGCAGTATTTT. This codes for CARTGGADTQYF. J is TRBJ2-3 and V is TRBV30; 11 bases are shared with TRBD1. There are 12 residues in the CDR3. The germline V gene encodes CDR1 GTSNPN and CDR2 SVGIG (reference sequence).

The V gene is TRBV6-4, the J gene TRBJ2-2; D may be TRBD1 (5 bases). CDR3 length: 14 residues. Trimming stripped 8 bases from V and 8 bases from J, with 18 bases between. In germline, CDR1 is MRHNA, CDR2 SNTAGT. The CDR3 reads CASAEITGSGELFF. The CDR3 DNA is TGTGCCAGCGCGGAGATTACAGGTTCGGGGGAGCTGTTTTTT.

This sequence joins TRBV12-5 and TRBJ1-2; a weak D match, TRBD1 (5 bases). CDR1 is LGHNT, CDR2 FRNRAP, per germline. The CDR3 covers 16 residues. V was pared by 0 bases and J by 4 bases, with 15 bases between. The CDR3 DNA sequence: TGTGCTAGTGGTTTGGTAGTTGGGGCGGCAGCCTATGGCTACACCTTC. It is translated as CASGLVVGAAAYGYTF.

This chain links TRBV5-5 with TRBJ2-2, with 9 positions matching TRBD2. The CDR3 length is 14 residues. The germline V gene encodes CDR1 SGHKS and CDR2 YYEKEE (reference sequence). Germline trimming cut 7 bases from V and 6 bases from J; bases unmatched to any gene: 7. The CDR3: CASQREVGPGELFF. CDR3 sequence (DNA): TGTGCCAGCCAGCGGGAGGTGGGGCCCGGGGAGCTGTTTTTT.

V usage is TRBV3-1 (or the pseudogene TRBV3-2) and J usage is TRBJ2-7, with D possibly TRBD1 on 5 matching bases. CDR1 and CDR2 from the germline V gene are LGHDT and YNNKEL (reference sequence). This CDR3 contains 14 residues. V lost 5 bases and J 0 bases, leaving 11 bases between the germline ends. In nucleotides, the CDR3 is TGTGCCAGCAGCGACTGGGGCAGCTCCTACGAGCAGTACTTC. This sequence encodes CASSDWGSSYEQYF.

The chain joins TRBV6-4 to TRBJ2-1, with 7 bases matching TRBD2. J was trimmed by 7 bases and V by 4 bases; bases with no gene match: 1. The CDR3 totals 12 residues. CDR1 and CDR2 from the germline V gene are MRHNA and SNTAGT. The CDR3 is CASSGSGNEQFF. As DNA, the CDR3 is TGTGCCAGCAGTGGTAGCGGGAATGAGCAGTTCTTC.

The chain combines TRBV9 with TRBJ2-5, with TRBD1 matching 7 bases. Germline lookup yields CDR1 SGDLS and CDR2 YYNGEE. This CDR3 contains 16 residues. V dropped 0 bases and J dropped 5; count of bases not matched to a gene: 10. The CDR3 DNA is TGTGCCAGCAGCGTAGACCAGGGGGAGCGGTGGGAGACCCAGTACTTC. Translating it yields CASSVDQGERWETQYF.

The J gene is TRBJ1-3, the V gene TRBV9; 9 nucleotides align to TRBD1. The CDR3 consists of 16 residues. The V gene end was trimmed by 0 bases and the J gene end by 3 bases; junction bases not matched to a gene: 4. The germline V gene encodes CDR1 SGDLS and CDR2 YYNGEE. The CDR3 here is CASSVGGTGSGNTIYF. The CDR3, as DNA: TGTGCCAGCAGCGTAGGCGGGACAGGGAGTGGAAACACCATATATTTT.

The chain recombines TRBV10-3 with TRBJ2-7; tentatively, D is TRBD2 (5 bases). Between the trimmed V and J ends, which lost 0 bases and 7 bases, there was a span of 22 bases. The CDR3 totals 17 residues. Germline CDR1 and CDR2: ENHRY and SYGVKD. The CDR3 DNA reads TGTGCCATCAGTGAGTCTCCCGGGATTCCGATCTTGGGGGAGCAGTACTTC. Protein: CAISESPGIPILGEQYF.

The V gene is TRBV24-1, the J gene TRBJ1-5, with D perhaps matching TRBD1 (5 bases). The CDR3 contains 15 residues. Trimming left V 5 bases short and J 11 bases short, with 21 bases between. Germline V gives CDR1 KGHDR, CDR2 SFDVKD. This CDR3 reads CATSGLTGGEWAQHF. The DNA of the CDR3 is TGTGCCACCAGTGGATTGACCGGGGGAGAGTGGGCCCAGCATTTT.

CDR3 sequence (DNA): TGTGCCAGCAGCCCGCCCGGCGGGTACACTGAAGCTTTCTTT. Amino acids: CASSPPGGYTEAFF. The genes are TRBV27 and TRBJ1-1, with unresolved D. CDR1 and CDR2 (germline): MNHEY, SMNVEV (reference sequence). CDR3 size: 14 residues. The V and J ends lost 6 bases and 3 bases respectively, with 14 bases between them.

The rearrangement links TRBV9 to TRBJ2-2; 7 nucleotides match TRBD2. From germline, CDR1 is SGDLS and CDR2 YYNGEE. V was clipped by 2 bases and J by 2 bases; unmatched bases: 9. The CDR3 covers 17 residues. The chain's CDR3 is CASSVGASGINTGELFF. The CDR3 bases are TGTGCCAGCAGCGTGGGCGCCAGCGGGATTAACACCGGGGAGCTGTTTTTT.

This chain links TRBV19 with TRBJ1-1, with 7 bases lining up with TRBD1. The V segment lost 5 bases and the J segment 3 bases; nucleotides outside the gene matches: 3. The CDR3 contains 13 residues. Per germline, CDR1 LNHDA and CDR2 SQIVND (reference sequence). The CDR3 DNA is TGTGCCAGTAGTCGACAGGGTTACACTGAAGCTTTCTTT. It specifies CASSRQGYTEAFF.

This rearrangement joins TRBV28 to TRBJ1-1, with 10 bases lining up with TRBD1. CDR3 size: 15 residues. The germline gives CDR1 MDHEN, CDR2 SYDVKM. V shed 6 bases and J 1 base; nucleotides not matched to a gene: 5. The CDR3 is CASSRQGAGNTEAFF. CDR3 DNA: TGTGCCAGCAGCCGACAGGGGGCCGGGAACACTGAAGCTTTCTTT. Supplemented by reference TRBV28 and TRBJ1-1, the full variable domain reads DVKVTQSSRYLVKRTGEKVFLECVQDMDHENMFWYRQDPGLGLRLIYFSYDVKMKEKGDIPEGYSVSREKKERFSLILESASTNQTSMYLCASSRQGAGNTEAFFGQGTRLTVV.

The rearrangement uses TRBV6-5 and TRBJ2-2; D is undetermined. This CDR3 spans 13 amino acids. CDR1 MNHEY and CDR2 SVGAGI come from the germline V gene. The V end lost 9 bases, the J end lost 4 bases, and 12 bases lay between the germline ends. CDR3 DNA sequence: TGTGCCAGTCGAGAAGGCGGCACCGGGGAGCTGTTTTTT. As protein: CASREGGTGELFF.

J is TRBJ1-2 and V is TRBV6-2 or TRBV6-3; 7 bases are a match to TRBD1. The V gene end was trimmed by 2 bases and the J gene end by 0 bases; junction bases not matched to a gene: 9. Germline loops: CDR1 MNHEY, CDR2 SVGEGT. This CDR3 has 17 amino acids. The CDR3 region is CASSYPTRDRANYGYTF. The CDR3 bases are TGTGCCAGCAGTTACCCTACCCGGGACAGAGCTAACTATGGCTACACCTTC.

V gene TRBV7-2 combines with J gene TRBJ2-7; no clear D gene. CDR3 length: 11 residues. The V end lost 5 bases, the J end lost 4 bases, and 6 bases lay between the germline ends. Per germline, CDR1 SGHTA and CDR2 FQGNSA. CDR3 sequence: CASSPLYEQYF. The CDR3 nucleotides are TGTGCCAGCAGCCCCCTATACGAGCAGTACTTC.

This clone has more than one count but fewer than ten. The chain is built from TRBV5-4 and TRBJ2-7; 16 positions agree with TRBD2. The CDR3 sequence is 18 residues long. Germline trimming cut 4 bases from V and 1 base from J; bases unmatched to any gene: 8. Germline assignment: CDR1 SGHNT and CDR2 YYREEE (reference sequence). CDR3 sequence (DNA): TGTGCCAGCAGCCAGGGACTAGCGGGAGGGCCAGGGTCCTACGAGCAGTACTTC. Its protein product is CASSQGLAGGPGSYEQYF.

J is TRBJ1-1 and V is TRBV5-1; D gene uncertain. The V gene lost 4 bases and the J gene lost 7 bases, with 20 bases spanning the gap. The CDR3 runs 15 residues. The germline V gene has CDR1 SGHRS and CDR2 YFSETQ. CDR3 residues: CASSEGRARTLEAFF. CDR3 nucleotides: TGCGCCAGCAGCGAGGGCCGGGCCCGGACGCTTGAAGCTTTCTTT.

The chain employs TRBV19 and TRBJ2-3; 10 positions agree with TRBD1. J was trimmed by 4 bases and V by 6 bases; bases with no gene match: 4. Germline V lookup: CDR1 LNHDA, CDR2 SQIVND (reference sequence). The CDR3 spans 14 residues. The CDR3 sequence: CASSQDRGADTQYF. CDR3 bases: TGTGCCAGTAGCCAGGACAGGGGGGCAGATACGCAGTATTTT. The full variable domain, with the rest looked up from reference TRBV19 and TRBJ2-3, is DGGITQSPKYLFRKEGQNVTLSCEQNLNHDAMYWYRQDPGQGLRLIYYSQIVNDFQKGDIAEGYSVSREKKESFPLTVTSAQKNPTAFYLCASSQDRGADTQYFGPGTRLTVL.

The rearrangement uses TRBV28 and TRBJ1-2; 7 nucleotides line up with TRBD1. After removal of 6 bases from V and 6 bases from J, the junction contained 7 bases not matched to a gene. This CDR3 has 13 residues. Germline CDR1 reads MDHEN; CDR2 reads SYDVKM. CDR3 in DNA: TGTGCCAGCAGCCGAGGGGGCGGGGATGGCTACACCTTC. As protein: CASSRGGGDGYTF.